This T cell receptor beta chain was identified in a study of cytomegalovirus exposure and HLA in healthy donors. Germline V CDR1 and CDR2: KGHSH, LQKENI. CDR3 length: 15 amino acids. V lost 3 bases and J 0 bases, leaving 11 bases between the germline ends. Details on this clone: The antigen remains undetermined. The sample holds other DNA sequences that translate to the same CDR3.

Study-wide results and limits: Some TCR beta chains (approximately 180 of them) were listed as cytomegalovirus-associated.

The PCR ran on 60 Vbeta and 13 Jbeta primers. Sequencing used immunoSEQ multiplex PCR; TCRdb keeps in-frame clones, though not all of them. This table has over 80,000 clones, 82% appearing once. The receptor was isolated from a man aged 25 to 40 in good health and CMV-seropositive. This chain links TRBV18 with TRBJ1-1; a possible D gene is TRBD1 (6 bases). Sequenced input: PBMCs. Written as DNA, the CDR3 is TGTGCCAGCTCACCCCAGGGGAGTATGAACACTGAAGCTTTCTTT. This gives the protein CASSPQGSMNTEAFF.